The 20 T cell receptor beta chains given below trace back to one sample, sequenced in a study of tumor and adjacent non-tumor tissue in lung cancer. TCRbeta libraries were built with three rounds of nested PCR, modified from ARM-PCR. MiXCR, applied by TCRdb to the multiplex PCR reads, yields one record per CDR3 protein. The sample carries 90,000 to 100,000 distinct CDR3 sequences, 75% to 90% recorded once. RNA was extracted from bulk tissue without any cell sorting. The normal lung tissue was taken more than 3 cm from the tumor edge. Input material: distant non-tumor lung tissue. The receptors shown here come from a man aged 60 to 75 with small cell lung cancer.

CDR3 nucleotides: TGCGCCAGCAGCTTGATCCAAACGGATGGGCACTTCTTC. Translation: CASSLIQTDGHFF. The gene calls are TRBV5-1 and TRBJ2-1; D call uncertain. Germline lookup yields CDR1 SGHRS and CDR2 YFSETQ. V lost 1 base to trimming and J lost 16 bases, with 18 bases between them. The CDR3 loop spans 13 amino acids.

This clonotype was recorded at least ten times. The V and J genes are TRBV7-9 and TRBJ1-2; D is unresolved. Germline values: CDR1 SEHNR, CDR2 FQNEAQ (reference sequence). The CDR3 loop spans 14 amino acids. V lost 5 bases and J 4 bases, leaving 14 bases between the germline ends. CDR3 sequence (DNA): TGTGCCAGCAGCCGAGAGGGCAGCTTCTATGGCTACACCTTC. Translation gives CASSREGSFYGYTF.

Comment on this clonotype: The junction departs from the called germline gene at one end, perhaps through a read error. The chain uses TRBV6-5 and TRBJ2-1; TRBD2 is a possible D gene (6 bases). The CDR3 is 17 residues long. Germline V lookup: CDR1 MNHEY, CDR2 SVGAGI. The CDR3, as DNA: TGTGCCAGCAGTTACTCGATATGGAGACTAGTGGACAATGAGCGGTTCTTC. This codes for CASSYSIWRLVDNERFF.

A remark on this clonotype: A junction end diverges from the germline sequence, so it may reflect a read error. V gene TRBV5-6 combines with J gene TRBJ1-1; 7 bases line up with TRBD1. The CDR3 has 14 residues. Per germline, CDR1 SGHDT and CDR2 YYEEEE. This CDR3 reads CASGLGQLNTGAFF. CDR3 nucleotide sequence: TGTGCCAGCGGCTTGGGACAGCTTAACACTGGAGCTTTCTTT.

The gene calls are TRBV7-8 and TRBJ2-1; D gene unclear. The germline V gene has CDR1 SGHVS and CDR2 FQNEAQ. The V end was cut by 7 bases, the J end by 7 bases, with 8 bases between. There are 11 residues in the CDR3. CDR3 in amino acids: CASNLQNEQFF. CDR3 DNA: TGTGCCAGCAACCTGCAAAATGAGCAGTTCTTC.

This clonotype has just a few counts. One junction end does not reproduce the germline sequence, and a read error may be involved. The chain employs TRBV6-5 and TRBJ2-2; 8 bases fit TRBD1. The CDR3 has 15 residues. CDR1 and CDR2 (germline): MNHEY, SVGAGI. CDR3 bases: TGTGCCAGCAGGGACAGGGAATACCACACCGGGGAGCTGTTGTTT. The encoded protein is CASRDREYHTGELLF.

The chain employs TRBV29-1 and TRBJ2-2, with 7 positions matching TRBD1. The CDR3 contains 14 residues. The germline CDR1 and CDR2 sequences are SQVTM and ANQGSEA. V lost 6 bases to trimming and J lost 0 bases; unmatched junction nucleotides: 4. The CDR3 coding sequence is TGCAGCGTAGCTGACAGGGCGAACACCGGGGAGCTGTTTTTT. Protein product: CSVADRANTGELFF.

In regard to this clonotype: Possible read error: a much larger clone is one base away. This rearrangement joins TRBV30 to TRBJ1-2, with a tentative D call TRBD1 (6 bases). Germline CDR1 is GTSNPN and CDR2 is SVGIG (reference sequence). The V gene lost 3 bases and the J gene lost 8 bases, with 16 bases spanning the gap. The CDR3 sequence is 13 residues long. CDR3: CAWRVKQGGGYTF. In DNA form, the CDR3 reads TGTGCCTGGAGAGTAAAACAGGGAGGCGGCTACACCTTC.

In the case of this clonotype: Sequence at one end of the junction differs from germline and may be a read error. V gene TRBV5-4 combines with J gene TRBJ2-1; tentatively, D is TRBD2 (5 bases). Germline loops: CDR1 SGHNT, CDR2 YYREEE (reference sequence). This CDR3 is 15 amino acids long. The CDR3 sequence: CASSSSLDSYNEQFF. The CDR3 bases are TGTGCCAGCAGCTCGTCACTAGACTCCTATAATGAGCAGTTCTTC.

This clonotype was recorded only once. A read error is likely, as this CDR3 ends without the conserved phenylalanine or tryptophan. The rearrangement uses TRBV11-3 and TRBJ2-7, with a tentative D call TRBD1 (6 bases). The CDR3 is 15 residues long. The ends were cut back, 6 bases at V and 6 bases at J, with 21 bases in the middle. The germline CDR1 and CDR2 sequences are SGHNT and YENEEA. In nucleotides, the CDR3 is TGTGCCAGCAGTCAGGGGCCGGGATCGGTCATCGAGCAGTACCTC. Its protein product is CASSQGPGSVIEQYL.

V gene TRBV7-8 combines with J gene TRBJ2-4, with a possible D match to TRBD1 (5 bases). The CDR3 loop spans 12 amino acids. Germline loops: CDR1 SGHVS, CDR2 FQNEAQ. Trimming took off 7 bases at V and 10 bases at J, with 14 bases between the two ends. The CDR3 nucleotides are TGTGCCAGCAATTTGGACCAGGGTATTCAGTACTTC. Amino acid sequence: CASNLDQGIQYF.

This sequence joins TRBV11-2 and TRBJ1-3; D not certain. CDR3 length: 16 amino acids. CDR1 and CDR2 from the germline V gene are SGHAT and FQNNGV. The V end lost 8 bases, the J end lost 0 bases, and 17 bases lay between the germline ends. Here the CDR3 reads CASGLAGAFSGNTIYF. DNA of the CDR3: TGTGCCAGCGGCCTAGCGGGTGCCTTCTCTGGAAACACCATATATTTT.

This clonotype appeared a few times. The V call is TRBV12-3 or TRBV12-4, the J call TRBJ2-1, with 9 bases that match TRBD1. V was clipped by 11 bases and J by 7 bases; unmatched bases: 15. The CDR3 spans 15 residues. The CDR3 region has the DNA TGTGCCGGCGTCCCAAGGACAGGGGATCTAAATGAGCAGTTCTTC. It encodes CAGVPRTGDLNEQFF.

Concerning this clonotype itself: This likely comes from a read error, as the CDR3 has no conserved phenylalanine or tryptophan at its end. The V and J genes are TRBV11-2 and TRBJ2-1; 10 bases fit TRBD2. The CDR3 has 18 amino acids. Germline V CDR1 and CDR2: SGHAT, FQNNGV. CDR3 residues: CASGLGVAGGYYYNEQFL. In DNA, the CDR3 is TGTGCCAGCGGCTTAGGGGTAGCGGGAGGCTACTACTACAATGAGCAGTTCCTC.

This clonotype appeared once. The final CDR3 position lacks the conserved phenylalanine or tryptophan, pointing to a likely read error. CDR3: CASSYVQGEDTEAFI. CDR3 coding DNA: TGTGCCAGTAGCTATGTACAGGGTGAAGACACTGAAGCTTTCATT. This chain connects TRBV12-3 or TRBV12-4 to TRBJ1-1; TRBD1 might be the D (6 bases). The CDR3 length is 15 residues. Trimming removed 9 bases from V and 3 bases from J, with 20 bases in between.

Regarding this clonotype: This sequence may be a read error, since a much larger clone differs from it by one base. The V gene is TRBV30, the J gene TRBJ1-2; 8 nucleotides agree with TRBD1. Germline V gene data show CDR1 as GTSNPN and CDR2 as SVGIG (reference sequence). Trimming at V came to 8 bases and at J to 2 bases, leaving 10 bases not matched to a gene. This CDR3 contains 14 residues. In DNA form, the CDR3 reads TGTGCCCGGAATGTGGGACAGGACAACTATGGCTACACCTTC. Translating it yields CARNVGQDNYGYTF.

Of note for this clonotype: The junction does not match germline at one end; this may be a read error. The chain links TRBV11-2 to TRBJ2-3, with D possibly being TRBD1 (7 bases). The CDR3 spans 15 residues. Germline values: CDR1 SGHAT, CDR2 FQNNGV. The CDR3 DNA reads TGTACCAGCAGCTCCGGAGGGATGGCGGGACAGACGCAGTATTTT. It encodes CTSSSGGMAGQTQYF.

Details on this clonotype: A read error may account for a junction end that differs from germline. CDR3 sequence (DNA): TGTGTCAGCAGCTTAGGAGGTGATTGGAACCAACAGTTCTTC. It is translated as CVSSLGGDWNQQFF. The J gene is TRBJ2-1, the V gene TRBV11-3; maybe TRBD2 (5 bases). Germline V gives CDR1 SGHNT, CDR2 YENEEA. The CDR3 spans 14 residues. Supplemented by reference TRBV11-3 and TRBJ2-1, the full variable domain reads EAGVVQSPRYKIIEKKQPVAFWCNPISGHNTLYWYLQNLGQGPELLIRYENEEAVDDSQLPKDRFSAERLKGVDSTLKIQPAELGDSAVYLCVSSLGGDWNQQFFGPGTRLTVL.

To note about this clonotype: The junction shows a germline mismatch at one end, possibly a read error. The chain employs TRBV12-3 or TRBV12-4 and TRBJ2-1, with 8 bases lining up with TRBD2. The length of the CDR3 is 15 residues. The DNA of the CDR3 is TGTACCAGCAGTTTATATCAGCGGGAGAGAGGGGAGCAGTTCTTC. Its protein is CTSSLYQRERGEQFF.

With regard to this clonotype: This may be a read error: a much more frequent sequence differs by one nucleotide. This chain links TRBV20-1 with TRBJ1-1; maybe TRBD1 (6 bases). This CDR3 region has 14 residues. CDR1 is DFQATT and CDR2 is SNEGSKA in the germline V gene (reference sequence). The CDR3 spells CSASPGQSDTDAFF. Written as DNA, the CDR3 is TGCAGTGCTAGCCCCGGACAGTCGGACACTGATGCTTTCTTT.